Listed below are T cell receptor beta chains from one sample, sequenced in a study of T cells in Graves' hyperthyroidism and ophthalmopathy. TCRdb recomputed calls from the multiplex PCR reads with MiXCR, one row per CDR3 protein. The sample carries fewer than 450,000 distinct CDR3 sequences, less than 20% recorded once. The sample was blood. The receptors come from a man between 18 and 29 years old with Graves' ophthalmopathy. CDR3s include the opening cysteine and the closing phenylalanine or tryptophan.

j_call: TRBJ2-5
v_call: TRBV2
cdr3_aa: CASSGGLAGGVKTQYF

j_call: TRBJ1-5
v_call: TRBV19
cdr3_aa: CASSIGQPNQPQHF

j_call: TRBJ1-2
v_call: TRBV4-2
cdr3_aa: CASSQSGQWVSTF

j_call: TRBJ1-2
v_call: TRBV9
cdr3_aa: CASTNEGGYTF

j_call: TRBJ1-2
v_call: TRBV6-1
cdr3_aa: CASRDRGYGYGYTF

j_call: TRBJ1-1
v_call: TRBV7-9
cdr3_aa: CASSPSGRSLF

j_call: TRBJ2-2
v_call: TRBV7-9
cdr3_aa: CASSSRPLRGENTGELFF

j_call: TRBJ1-4
v_call: TRBV15
cdr3_aa: CATSSHRGSREKLFF

j_call: TRBJ2-7
v_call: TRBV6-1
cdr3_aa: CASSNRDRGSQYF

j_call: TRBJ2-1
v_call: TRBV11-1
cdr3_aa: CASSFLVGGTGGGRQFF

j_call: TRBJ2-1
v_call: TRBV7-2
cdr3_aa: CASSLAVAGSYNEQFF

j_call: TRBJ1-5
v_call: TRBV7-3
cdr3_aa: CASSLTGQQNQPQHF

j_call: TRBJ2-5
v_call: TRBV12-3/TRBV12-4
cdr3_aa: CASNSLTGRSQETQYF

j_call: TRBJ1-5
v_call: TRBV7-8
cdr3_aa: CASSLEGQGPSSRPQHF

j_call: TRBJ1-5
v_call: TRBV9
cdr3_aa: CASSVGSGQPQHF

j_call: TRBJ1-1
v_call: TRBV7-2
cdr3_aa: CASSPSEWANTEAFF

j_call: TRBJ2-7
v_call: TRBV7-2
cdr3_aa: CASSQSGTSGGAGGEQYF

j_call: TRBJ2-7
v_call: TRBV27
cdr3_aa: CASGLSGGLYEQYF

j_call: TRBJ2-7
v_call: TRBV28
cdr3_aa: CASSSPDRDEQYF

j_call: TRBJ2-5
v_call: TRBV6-1
cdr3_aa: CASSEWTGEETQYF

j_call: TRBJ1-1
v_call: TRBV12-3/TRBV12-4
cdr3_aa: CASKVGGGTEAFF

j_call: TRBJ1-2
v_call: TRBV6-2/TRBV6-3
cdr3_aa: CASSYSQGEWGYTF

j_call: TRBJ1-1
v_call: TRBV3-1
cdr3_aa: CASSQVLAAEAFF

j_call: TRBJ2-1
v_call: TRBV12-3/TRBV12-4
cdr3_aa: CASREPNNEQFF

j_call: TRBJ1-4
v_call: TRBV7-9
cdr3_aa: CASGFRGNEKLFF